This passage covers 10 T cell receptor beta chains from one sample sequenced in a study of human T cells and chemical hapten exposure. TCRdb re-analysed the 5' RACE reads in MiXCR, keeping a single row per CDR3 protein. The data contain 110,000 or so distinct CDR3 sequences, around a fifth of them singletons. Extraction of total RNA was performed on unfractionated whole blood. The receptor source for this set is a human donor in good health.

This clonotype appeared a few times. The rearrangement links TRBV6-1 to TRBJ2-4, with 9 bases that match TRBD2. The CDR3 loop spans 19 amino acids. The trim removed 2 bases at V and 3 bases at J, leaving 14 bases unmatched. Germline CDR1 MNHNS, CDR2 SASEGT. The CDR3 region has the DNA TGTGCCAGCAGTGAACTTAAGCTAGCGGGCGGGAGGGGCAAAAACATTCAGTACTTC. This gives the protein CASSELKLAGGRGKNIQYF.

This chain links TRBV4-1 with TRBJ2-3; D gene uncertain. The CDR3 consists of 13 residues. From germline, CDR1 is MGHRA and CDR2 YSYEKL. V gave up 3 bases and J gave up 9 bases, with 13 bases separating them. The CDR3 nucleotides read TGCGCCAGCAGCCATTATGTGGGGTCGACGCAGTATTTT. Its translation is CASSHYVGSTQYF.

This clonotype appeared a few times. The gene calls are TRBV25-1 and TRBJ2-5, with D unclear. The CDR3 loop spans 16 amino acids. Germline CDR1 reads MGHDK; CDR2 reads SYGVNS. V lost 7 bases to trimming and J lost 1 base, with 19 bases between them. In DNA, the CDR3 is TGTGCCAGCACCCCAGTTGGGTCACCGAGCCAAGAGACCCAGTACTTC. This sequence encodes CASTPVGSPSQETQYF.

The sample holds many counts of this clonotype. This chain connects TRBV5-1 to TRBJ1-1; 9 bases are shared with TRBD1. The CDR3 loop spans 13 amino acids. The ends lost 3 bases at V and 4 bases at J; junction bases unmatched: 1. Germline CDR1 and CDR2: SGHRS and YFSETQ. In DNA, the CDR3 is TGCGCCAGCAGCTCGACAGGGGGCACTGAAGCTTTCTTT. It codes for CASSSTGGTEAFF.

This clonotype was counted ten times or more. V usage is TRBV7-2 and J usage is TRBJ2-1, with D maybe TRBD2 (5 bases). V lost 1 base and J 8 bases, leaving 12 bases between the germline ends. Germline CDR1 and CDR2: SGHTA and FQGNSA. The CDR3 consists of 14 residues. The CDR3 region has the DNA TGTGCCAGCAGCTTAGGTCGGCTAGCTGATGAGCAGTTCTTC. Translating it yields CASSLGRLADEQFF.

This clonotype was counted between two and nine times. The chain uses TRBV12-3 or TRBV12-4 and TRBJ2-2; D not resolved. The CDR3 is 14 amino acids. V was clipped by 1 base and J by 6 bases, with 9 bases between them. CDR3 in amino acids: CASSLGGNAGELFF. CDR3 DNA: TGTGCCAGCAGTTTAGGAGGTAACGCCGGGGAGCTGTTTTTT.

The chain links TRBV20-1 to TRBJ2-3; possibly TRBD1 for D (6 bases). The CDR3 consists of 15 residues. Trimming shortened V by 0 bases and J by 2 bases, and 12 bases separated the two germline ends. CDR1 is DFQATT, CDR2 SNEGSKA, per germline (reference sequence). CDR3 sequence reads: CSAREGQTDTDTQYF. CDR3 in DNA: TGCAGTGCTAGAGAAGGACAGACCGACACAGATACGCAGTATTTT.

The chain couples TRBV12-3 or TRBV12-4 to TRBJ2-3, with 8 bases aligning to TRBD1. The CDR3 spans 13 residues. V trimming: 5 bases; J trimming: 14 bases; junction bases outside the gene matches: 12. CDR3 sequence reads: CASSPGTGGSGYF. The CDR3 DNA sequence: TGTGCCAGCAGTCCCGGGACAGGCGGTTCGGGGTATTTT.

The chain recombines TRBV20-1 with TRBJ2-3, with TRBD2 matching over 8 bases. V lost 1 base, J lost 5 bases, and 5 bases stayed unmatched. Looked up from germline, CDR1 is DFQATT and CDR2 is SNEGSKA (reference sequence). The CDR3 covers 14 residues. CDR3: CSARAAGAVDTQYF. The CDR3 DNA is TGCAGTGCTAGAGCAGCGGGAGCCGTAGATACGCAGTATTTT.

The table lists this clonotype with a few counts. The CDR3 loop reads CASSYRGRNHEQFF. The CDR3, as DNA: TGTGCCAGCAGCTACAGGGGGCGTAACCATGAGCAGTTCTTC. V usage is TRBV11-1 and J usage is TRBJ2-1; TRBD1 aligns across 9 bases. Per the germline V gene, CDR1 is SGHAT and CDR2 is FQDESV (reference sequence). V lost 4 bases, J lost 8 bases, and 6 bases stayed unmatched. This CDR3 comprises 14 residues. The whole variable domain, filled in from reference TRBV11-1 and TRBJ2-1, reads EAEVAQSPRYKITEKSQAVAFWCDPISGHATLYWYRQILGQGPELLVQFQDESVVDDSQLPKDRFSAERLKGVDSTLKIQPAELGDSAMYLCASSYRGRNHEQFFGPGTRLTVL.